This TCR beta chain was obtained from a study of blood T cell repertoires in COVID-19. The CDR3 length is 15 residues. The germline gives CDR1 SGHVS, CDR2 FQNEAQ. The V segment lost 4 bases and the J segment 2 bases; nucleotides outside the gene matches: 8. TCRdb's table, derived via immunoSEQ multiplex PCR, lists solely in-frame clones and lacks some. This sample has approximately 220,000 clones, with about 83% found just once. This sequence originates from a woman aged 35 to 49 who had been exposed to COVID-19. The specimen was PBMCs or T cells enriched from blood (not recorded which). V is TRBV7-8 and J is TRBJ2-7; 7 bases line up with TRBD1. The CDR3 DNA reads TGTGCCAGCAGCTCGTCTCCCGGGACAGCCTACGAGCAGTACTTC. Its protein product is CASSSSPGTAYEQYF.